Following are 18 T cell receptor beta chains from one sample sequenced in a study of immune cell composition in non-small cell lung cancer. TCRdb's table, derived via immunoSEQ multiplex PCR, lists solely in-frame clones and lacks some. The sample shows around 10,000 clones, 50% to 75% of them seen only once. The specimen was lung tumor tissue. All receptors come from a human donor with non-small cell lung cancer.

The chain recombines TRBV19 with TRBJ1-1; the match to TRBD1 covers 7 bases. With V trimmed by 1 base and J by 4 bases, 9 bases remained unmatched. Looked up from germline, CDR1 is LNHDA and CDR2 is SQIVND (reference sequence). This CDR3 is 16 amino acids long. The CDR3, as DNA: TGTGCCAGTAGTATAGGAGCAGGGGGTCGAGGCACTGAAGCTTTCTTT. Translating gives CASSIGAGGRGTEAFF.

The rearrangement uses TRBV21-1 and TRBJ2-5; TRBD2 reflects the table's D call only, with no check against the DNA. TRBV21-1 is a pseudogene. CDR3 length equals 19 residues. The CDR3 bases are TGTGCCAGCAGCAAATTAAGGACTAGCGGGAGAAGGGCCGGAGAGACCCAGTACTTC. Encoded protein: CASSKLRTSGRRAGETQYF.

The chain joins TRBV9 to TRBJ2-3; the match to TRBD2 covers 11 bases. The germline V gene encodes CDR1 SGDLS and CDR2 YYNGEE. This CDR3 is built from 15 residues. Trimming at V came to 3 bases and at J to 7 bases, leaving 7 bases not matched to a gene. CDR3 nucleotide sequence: TGTGCCAGCAGCGAACTAGCGGGAGTTCCAAATACGCAGTATTTT. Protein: CASSELAGVPNTQYF.

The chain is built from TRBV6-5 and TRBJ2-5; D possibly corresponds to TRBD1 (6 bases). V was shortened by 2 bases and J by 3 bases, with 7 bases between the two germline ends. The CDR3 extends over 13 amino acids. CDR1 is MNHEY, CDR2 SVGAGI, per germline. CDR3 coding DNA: TGTGCCAGCAGTTACAGACAGGAAGAGACCCAGTACTTC. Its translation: CASSYRQEETQYF.

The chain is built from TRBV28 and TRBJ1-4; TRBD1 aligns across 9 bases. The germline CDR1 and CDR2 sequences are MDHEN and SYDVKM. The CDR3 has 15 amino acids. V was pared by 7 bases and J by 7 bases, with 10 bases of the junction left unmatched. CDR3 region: CASKNFGQGFEKLFF. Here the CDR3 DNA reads TGTGCCAGCAAGAATTTCGGACAGGGGTTTGAAAAACTGTTTTTT.

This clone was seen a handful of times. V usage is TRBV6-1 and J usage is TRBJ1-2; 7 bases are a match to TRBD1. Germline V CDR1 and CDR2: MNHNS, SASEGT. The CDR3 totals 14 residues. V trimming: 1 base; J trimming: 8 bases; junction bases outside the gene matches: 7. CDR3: CASSEGLGGRGYTF. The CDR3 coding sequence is TGTGCCAGCAGTGAAGGATTAGGGGGCCGGGGCTACACCTTC.

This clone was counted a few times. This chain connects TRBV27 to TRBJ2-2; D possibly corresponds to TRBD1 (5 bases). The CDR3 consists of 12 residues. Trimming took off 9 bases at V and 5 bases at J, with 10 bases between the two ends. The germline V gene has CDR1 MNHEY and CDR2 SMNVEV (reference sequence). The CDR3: CARSQGTGELFF. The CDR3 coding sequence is TGTGCCAGATCCCAGGGAACCGGGGAGCTGTTTTTT.

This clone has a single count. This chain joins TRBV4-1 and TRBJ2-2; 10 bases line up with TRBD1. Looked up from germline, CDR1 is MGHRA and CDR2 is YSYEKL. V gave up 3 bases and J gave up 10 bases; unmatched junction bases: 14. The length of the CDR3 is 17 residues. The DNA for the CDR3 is TGCGCCAGCAGCCAGCCCCGACGGGGGACAGGGGAGGTGGAGCTGTTTTTT. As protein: CASSQPRRGTGEVELFF.

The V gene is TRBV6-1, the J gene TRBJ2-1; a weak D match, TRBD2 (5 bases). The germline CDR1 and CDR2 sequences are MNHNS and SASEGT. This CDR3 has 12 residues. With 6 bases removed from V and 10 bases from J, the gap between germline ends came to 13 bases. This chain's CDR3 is CASSGGVWEQFF. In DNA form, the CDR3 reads TGTGCCAGCAGCGGAGGAGTCTGGGAGCAGTTCTTC.

This chain's CDR3 is CASSLVSVRVSQWNTEAFF. DNA of the CDR3: TGCGCCAGCAGCTTGGTTTCGGTGCGGGTATCGCAATGGAACACTGAAGCTTTCTTT. V gene TRBV5-1 combines with J gene TRBJ1-1; no definite D call. Germline lookup yields CDR1 SGHRS and CDR2 YFSETQ. The CDR3 sequence is 19 residues long. Trimming removed 0 bases from V and 1 base from J, with 22 bases in between.

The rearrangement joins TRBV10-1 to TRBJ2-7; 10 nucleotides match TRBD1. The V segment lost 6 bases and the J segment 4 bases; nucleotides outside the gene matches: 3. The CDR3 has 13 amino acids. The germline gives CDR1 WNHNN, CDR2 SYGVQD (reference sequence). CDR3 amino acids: CASSLGQGYEQYF. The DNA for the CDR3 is TGCGCCAGCAGCTTGGGACAGGGGTACGAGCAGTACTTC.

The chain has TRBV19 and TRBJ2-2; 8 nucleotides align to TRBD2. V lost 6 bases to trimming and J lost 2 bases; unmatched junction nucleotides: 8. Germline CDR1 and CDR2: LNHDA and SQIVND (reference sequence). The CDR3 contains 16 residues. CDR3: CASRTTGLANTGELFF. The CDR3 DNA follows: TGTGCCAGTAGGACTACTGGACTAGCCAACACCGGGGAGCTGTTTTTT.

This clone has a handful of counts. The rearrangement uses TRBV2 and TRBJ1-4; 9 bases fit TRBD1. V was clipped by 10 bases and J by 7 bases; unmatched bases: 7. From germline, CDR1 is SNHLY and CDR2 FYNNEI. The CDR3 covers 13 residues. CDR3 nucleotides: TGTGCCACCCGGGAGGGACAGGGTGAAAAACTGTTTTTT. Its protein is CATREGQGEKLFF.

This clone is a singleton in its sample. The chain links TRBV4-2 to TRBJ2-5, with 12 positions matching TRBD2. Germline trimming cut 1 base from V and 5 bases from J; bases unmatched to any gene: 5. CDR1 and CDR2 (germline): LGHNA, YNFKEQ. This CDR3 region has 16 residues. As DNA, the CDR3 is TGTGCCAGCAGCCAAGGACTAGCGGGAGTATCCGAGACCCAGTACTTC. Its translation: CASSQGLAGVSETQYF.

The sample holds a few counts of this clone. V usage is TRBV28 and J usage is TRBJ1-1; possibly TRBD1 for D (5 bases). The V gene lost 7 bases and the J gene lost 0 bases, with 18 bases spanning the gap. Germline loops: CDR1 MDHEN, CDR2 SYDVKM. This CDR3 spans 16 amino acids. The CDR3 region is CASTWGGFRVNTEAFF. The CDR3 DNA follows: TGTGCCAGCACCTGGGGGGGATTTAGGGTGAACACTGAAGCTTTCTTT.

CDR3 sequence reads: CASSLGGGQPQHF. Written as DNA, the CDR3 is TGTGCCAGCAGCTTAGGGGGAGGTCAGCCCCAGCATTTT. The gene calls are TRBV7-2 and TRBJ1-5; D unclear. There are 13 residues in the CDR3. The germline V gene has CDR1 SGHTA and CDR2 FQGNSA. Trimming stripped 1 base from V and 6 bases from J, with 7 bases between. The full variable domain, completed using reference TRBV7-2 and TRBJ1-5, is GAGVSQSPSNKVTEKGKDVELRCDPISGHTALYWYRQSLGQGLEFLIYFQGNSAPDKSGLPSDRFSAERTGGSVSTLTIQRTQQEDSAVYLCASSLGGGQPQHFGDGTRLSIL.

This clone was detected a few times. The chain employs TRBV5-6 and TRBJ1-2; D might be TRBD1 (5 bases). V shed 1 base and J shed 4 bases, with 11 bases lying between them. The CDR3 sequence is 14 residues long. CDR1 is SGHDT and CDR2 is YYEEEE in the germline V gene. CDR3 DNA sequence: TGTGCCAGCAGCTTGCCGGACACAGGCTATGGCTACACCTTC. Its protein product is CASSLPDTGYGYTF.

CDR3 region: CASRGIAGLFGDTQYF. DNA for the CDR3: TGTGCCAGCCGGGGGATAGCGGGACTCTTCGGAGATACGCAGTATTTT. The V gene is TRBV27, the J gene TRBJ2-3; TRBD2 matches 8 bases. CDR1 is MNHEY and CDR2 is SMNVEV in the germline V gene (reference sequence). This CDR3 comprises 16 residues. V was pared by 8 bases and J by 5 bases, with 15 bases of the junction left unmatched.